These 9 T cell receptor beta chains share one sample of origin, sequenced in a study of molecular identifiers for immune sequencing clone quantification. TCRdb fed the PCR reads into MiXCR, producing one record per CDR3 protein. The sample carries some 680,000 distinct CDR3 sequences, 25% recorded once. Sequenced input: naive CD8+ T cells from blood, with Jurkat cell RNA spiked in. Subset: FACS-sorted CD8+CD4-CCR7+CD45RA+ naive T cells. The receptors come from a human donor in good health. Some libraries in this study had Jurkat cell RNA spiked in.

This chain links TRBV6-2 or TRBV6-3 with TRBJ1-1; no definite D call. The CDR3 consists of 15 residues. V was shortened by 4 bases and J by 0 bases, with 12 bases between the two germline ends. CDR1 and CDR2 from the germline V gene are MNHEY and SVGEGT. CDR3 residues: CASSWSGRMNTEAFF. The CDR3 bases are TGTGCCAGCAGTTGGTCCGGACGTATGAACACTGAAGCTTTCTTT.

This clonotype was found many times. The chain has TRBV7-9 and TRBJ1-6; D gene unclear. The CDR3 has 11 amino acids. Germline-derived CDR1 and CDR2 are SEHNR and FQNEAQ (reference sequence). V was trimmed by 5 bases and J by 11 bases, leaving 7 bases between them. For the CDR3, the DNA is TGTGCCAGCAGCCAGGAGGCACCCCTCCACTTT. Residues: CASSQEAPLHF.

This clonotype showed up many times. This chain connects TRBV11-2 to TRBJ2-3; D could derive from TRBD1 or TRBD2 (6 bases each). The length of the CDR3 is 15 residues. V lost 3 bases and J 2 bases, leaving 12 bases between the germline ends. CDR1 and CDR2 from the germline V gene are SGHAT and FQNNGV. Here the CDR3 DNA reads TGTGCCAGCAGCTTTATGGGGGGCCCCACAGATACGCAGTATTTT. Protein sequence: CASSFMGGPTDTQYF.

In this sample, this clonotype turned up many times. The chain combines TRBV4-3 with TRBJ2-5; 7 positions match TRBD2. CDR1 and CDR2 (germline): LGHNA, YSLEER. V was clipped by 0 bases and J by 2 bases; unmatched bases: 3. This CDR3 has 15 residues. The CDR3 here is CASSQDVGGQETQYF. The DNA of the CDR3 is TGCGCCAGCAGCCAAGATGTCGGGGGGCAAGAGACCCAGTACTTC.

This chain links TRBV28 with TRBJ2-7; no clear D gene. This CDR3 spans 13 amino acids. Trimming took 5 bases from V and 0 from J, leaving 8 bases between them. CDR1 is MDHEN and CDR2 is SYDVKM in the germline V gene. The CDR3 region is CASSGRISYEQYF. The CDR3 bases are TGTGCCAGCAGTGGACGGATCTCCTACGAGCAGTACTTC.

This rearrangement joins TRBV4-3 to TRBJ1-2; 10 bases fit TRBD1. Germline V lookup: CDR1 LGHNA, CDR2 YSLEER. This CDR3 has 16 residues. Trimming at V came to 0 bases and at J to 5 bases, leaving 6 bases not matched to a gene. The CDR3 DNA sequence: TGCGCCAGCAGCCAAGATGCCCGGACAGGGGGATATGGCTACACCTTC. It translates to CASSQDARTGGYGYTF.

This clonotype was seen a few times. This chain links TRBV20-1 with TRBJ1-2; 8 bases line up with TRBD1. This CDR3 is built from 13 residues. CDR1 is DFQATT, CDR2 SNEGSKA, per germline (reference sequence). V lost 5 bases, J lost 1 base, and 3 bases stayed unmatched. For the CDR3, the DNA is TGCAGTGCTCAGACAGGGGATAACTATGGCTACACCTTC. It yields the protein CSAQTGDNYGYTF.

This clonotype was seen many times. V and J are TRBV30 and TRBJ1-5; D might be TRBD1 (5 bases). Trimming removed 1 base at V and 1 base at J, with 11 bases between. CDR1 and CDR2 (germline): GTSNPN, SVGIG (reference sequence). This CDR3 has 15 amino acids. The CDR3 nucleotides read TGTGCCTGGAGTGGGGGGATTGGAAGCAATCAGCCCCAGCATTTT. It is translated as CAWSGGIGSNQPQHF.

As regards this clonotype: A clone one base away is much larger, so this may be a read error. V and J are TRBV28 and TRBJ2-7; the D is unclear. V gave up 3 bases and J gave up 3 bases, with 9 bases separating them. CDR1 MDHEN and CDR2 SYDVKM come from the germline V gene. The CDR3 runs 13 residues. The CDR3 spells CASSFQNRYEQYF. CDR3 in DNA: TGTGCCAGCAGTTTCCAGAACCGCTACGAGCAGTACTTC.